The 20 T cell receptor beta chains listed next were all sequenced from one sample in a study of T cells after yellow fever vaccination. Each CDR3 protein is one row after TCRdb ran MiXCR on the 5' RACE reads. This sample has 500,000 to 650,000 distinct CDR3 sequences, with 17% found just once. This specimen was PBMCs, taken less than 6 days after the first yellow fever vaccination. These receptors were taken from a man aged 18 to 29 who received the YFV17D yellow fever vaccine.

This clonotype was counted a few times. CDR3 sequence (DNA): TGTGCCAGCAGCTCGACGACAGGGGGTCCCTACGAGCAGTACTTC. Encoded protein: CASSSTTGGPYEQYF. The chain has TRBV7-9 and TRBJ2-7, with TRBD1 identical over 9 bases. Germline CDR1 SEHNR, CDR2 FQNEAQ (reference sequence). V was pared by 4 bases and J by 2 bases, with 6 bases of the junction left unmatched. The CDR3 runs 15 residues.

This clonotype appeared many times. The chain recombines TRBV6-1 with TRBJ2-2, with D hard to call. The V and J ends lost 6 bases and 6 bases respectively, with 11 bases between them. Germline lookup yields CDR1 MNHNS and CDR2 SASEGT. The CDR3 has 13 amino acids. The CDR3 sequence is CASRSGGAGELFF. The CDR3 bases are TGTGCCAGCAGGTCGGGTGGAGCCGGGGAGCTGTTTTTT.

The chain joins TRBV6-2 or TRBV6-3 to TRBJ1-2, with D hard to call. Germline V gives CDR1 MNHEY, CDR2 SVGEGT. Between the trimmed V and J ends, which lost 2 bases and 6 bases, there was a span of 16 bases. The CDR3 is 15 residues long. The chain's CDR3 is CASSYGWEALDGYTF. DNA of the CDR3: TGTGCCAGCAGTTACGGTTGGGAAGCCCTCGATGGCTACACCTTC.

This clonotype was recorded a few times. The chain links TRBV4-3 to TRBJ2-5; 9 nucleotides line up with TRBD2. The germline V gene has CDR1 LGHNA and CDR2 YSLEER. The CDR3 extends over 17 amino acids. After removal of 4 bases from V and 1 base from J, the junction contained 10 bases not matched to a gene. Here the CDR3 reads CASSPDLAGVFQETQYF. The CDR3 nucleotides are TGCGCCAGCAGCCCGGACTTAGCGGGGGTCTTCCAAGAGACCCAGTACTTC.

This clonotype was counted a few times. A much larger clonotype is one base distant, so this may be a read error. The chain links TRBV12-3 or TRBV12-4 to TRBJ2-3; D possibly corresponds to TRBD2 (5 bases). V lost 2 bases and J 1 base, leaving 7 bases between the germline ends. The CDR3 length is 14 residues. The CDR3 loop is CASSLRRGTDTQYF. The CDR3 DNA sequence: TGTGCCAGCAGTTTACGGCGGGGCACAGATACGCAGTATTTT.

This clonotype appeared a few times. This chain uses TRBV10-3 with TRBJ2-7, with D perhaps being TRBD1 or TRBD2 (7 bases each). From germline, CDR1 is ENHRY and CDR2 SYGVKD. The CDR3 has 15 amino acids. The V and J ends lost 6 bases and 2 bases respectively, with 17 bases between them. CDR3 sequence reads: CAIRGGDSSAYEQYF. The DNA for the CDR3 is TGTGCCATCAGGGGAGGGGACAGTAGCGCCTACGAGCAGTACTTC.

The chain uses TRBV4-2 and TRBJ1-6; D is possibly TRBD1 (6 bases). The germline gives CDR1 LGHNA, CDR2 YNFKEQ. This CDR3 has 15 amino acids. Trimming cost V 0 bases and J 9 bases, with 12 bases left between them. CDR3 DNA: TGTGCCAGCAGCCAAGATTGGACAGAGGGTTCACCCCTCCACTTT. This encodes CASSQDWTEGSPLHF.

The chain combines TRBV5-1 with TRBJ1-4, with a weak D call TRBD1 (5 bases). V was clipped by 4 bases and J by 2 bases, with 9 bases between them. Germline-derived CDR1 and CDR2 are SGHRS and YFSETQ. This CDR3 contains 14 residues. The CDR3 region is CASSQPGTNEKLFF. The CDR3 coding sequence is TGCGCCAGCAGCCAGCCAGGGACTAATGAAAAACTGTTTTTT.

The sample holds many counts of this clonotype. The rearrangement links TRBV5-1 to TRBJ2-1; the D is unclear. Trimming cost V 0 bases and J 7 bases, with 11 bases left between them. In germline, CDR1 is SGHRS, CDR2 YFSETQ. The CDR3 covers 14 residues. The CDR3 here is CASSLEGRRNEQFF. The CDR3 DNA sequence: TGCGCCAGCAGCTTGGAGGGCCGGCGTAATGAGCAGTTCTTC. The entire variable domain, with the rest obtained from reference TRBV5-1 and TRBJ2-1, is as follows: KAGVTQTPRYLIKTRGQQVTLSCSPISGHRSVSWYQQTPGQGLQFLFEYFSETQRNKGNFPGRFSGRQFSNSRSEMNVSTLELGDSALYLCASSLEGRRNEQFFGPGTRLTVL.

Comment on this clonotype: One end of the junction fails to match germline, which may point to a read error. The chain couples TRBV9 to TRBJ2-1; no firm D call. Germline CDR1 and CDR2: SGDLS and YYNGEE. The CDR3 contains 13 residues. The CDR3, as DNA: TGTGCCAGCAGCGTAGTCTCCAACAATGAGCAGTTCTTC. It codes for CASSVVSNNEQFF. Filled out from reference TRBV9 and TRBJ2-1, the complete variable domain reads DSGVTQTPKHLITATGQRVTLRCSPRSGDLSVYWYQQSLDQGLQFLIQYYNGEERAKGNILERFSAQQFPDLHSELNLSSLELGDSALYFCASSVVSNNEQFFGPGTRLTVL.

This clonotype was seen more than once but under ten times. The rearrangement joins TRBV7-2 to TRBJ2-2; D uncertain. V lost 1 base and J 7 bases, leaving 10 bases between the germline ends. The CDR3 contains 14 residues. Germline CDR1 and CDR2: SGHTA and FQGNSA. CDR3 protein: CASSLVEGIGELFF. In DNA form, the CDR3 reads TGTGCCAGCAGCTTAGTAGAAGGAATCGGGGAGCTGTTTTTT.

The chain links TRBV12-3 or TRBV12-4 to TRBJ2-1; 14 bases align to TRBD2. The CDR3 consists of 17 residues. CDR3 DNA sequence: TGTACCTGCAGTTTAGCTGGGACTAGCGGGAGCCACAATGAGCAGTTCTTC. As protein: CTCSLAGTSGSHNEQFF.

This chain joins TRBV5-4 and TRBJ2-3; D gene ambiguous. Germline V gene lookup returns CDR1 SGHNT and CDR2 YYREEE (reference sequence). The CDR3 runs to 15 residues. Trimming stripped 0 bases from V and 0 bases from J, with 8 bases between. The CDR3: CASSLGPRSTDTQYF. The CDR3 DNA is TGTGCCAGCAGCTTGGGGCCTCGGAGCACAGATACGCAGTATTTT.

This clonotype was picked up a small number of times. The rearrangement uses TRBV12-3 or TRBV12-4 and TRBJ1-2; a weak D match, TRBD1 (6 bases). V was pared by 4 bases and J by 8 bases, with 17 bases between. The CDR3 consists of 14 residues. CDR3 nucleotide sequence: TGTGCCAGCAGTTCCTGGGGGGGGGCGGGGGGCTACACCTTC. It translates to CASSSWGGAGGYTF.

Of note for this clonotype: This clone may be a read error of a much larger clone one base away. V is TRBV12-3 or TRBV12-4 and J is TRBJ2-5, with TRBD2 identical over 7 bases. The CDR3 length is 15 residues. Germline trimming cut 7 bases from V and 4 bases from J; bases unmatched to any gene: 12. Written as DNA, the CDR3 is TGTGCCAGCACCATGGGGCGGGCTAGCGGAGAGACCCAGTACTTC. It codes for CASTMGRASGETQYF.

The rearrangement links TRBV7-2 to TRBJ2-2, with 13 bases lining up with TRBD2. In germline, CDR1 is SGHTA, CDR2 FQGNSA. After removal of 6 bases from V and 5 bases from J, the junction contained 6 bases not matched to a gene. The CDR3 length is 16 residues. CDR3 region: CASSRPGLAGTGELFF. The CDR3 DNA reads TGTGCCAGCAGTCGCCCGGGACTAGCGGGGACCGGGGAGCTGTTTTTT.

This clonotype was recorded at least ten times. The chain joins TRBV5-1 to TRBJ1-4; TRBD1 is a possible D gene (6 bases). Trimming cost V 7 bases and J 7 bases, with 14 bases left between them. CDR1 is SGHRS and CDR2 is YFSETQ in the germline V gene. This CDR3 is 13 amino acids long. DNA for the CDR3: TGCGCCAGCTCTCGGGGGGCTGGTGAAAAACTGTTTTTT. This gives the protein CASSRGAGEKLFF.

This clonotype was detected many times. V gene TRBV13 combines with J gene TRBJ2-5, with D hard to call. V was trimmed by 5 bases and J by 4 bases, leaving 8 bases between them. The CDR3 runs 12 residues. Per germline, CDR1 PRHDT and CDR2 FYEKMQ (reference sequence). CDR3 nucleotide sequence: TGTGCCAGCAGCACCGACGGAGAGACCCAGTACTTC. Amino acids: CASSTDGETQYF. The whole variable domain, filled in from reference TRBV13 and TRBJ2-5, reads AAGVIQSPRHLIKEKRETATLKCYPIPRHDTVYWYQQGPGQDPQFLISFYEKMQSDKGSIPDRFSAQQFSDYHSELNMSSLELGDSALYFCASSTDGETQYFGPGTRLLVL.

V is TRBV6-2 or TRBV6-3 and J is TRBJ2-7; possibly TRBD1 for D (6 bases). Germline V CDR1 and CDR2: MNHEY, SVGEGT. CDR3 size: 13 residues. V dropped 4 bases and J dropped 1 base, with 8 bases sitting between them. As DNA, the CDR3 is TGTGCCAGCAGTTTCGGACAGTCCTACGAGCAGTACTTC. Translation gives CASSFGQSYEQYF.

The table lists this clonotype with many counts. This rearrangement joins TRBV28 to TRBJ2-1; possibly TRBD2 for D (5 bases). Trimming pared 6 bases from V and 3 bases from J, leaving 6 bases between. Looked up from germline, CDR1 is MDHEN and CDR2 is SYDVKM. The length of the CDR3 is 12 residues. CDR3 in DNA: TGTGCCAGCAGACTAGGCTACAATGAGCAGTTCTTC. It specifies CASRLGYNEQFF.